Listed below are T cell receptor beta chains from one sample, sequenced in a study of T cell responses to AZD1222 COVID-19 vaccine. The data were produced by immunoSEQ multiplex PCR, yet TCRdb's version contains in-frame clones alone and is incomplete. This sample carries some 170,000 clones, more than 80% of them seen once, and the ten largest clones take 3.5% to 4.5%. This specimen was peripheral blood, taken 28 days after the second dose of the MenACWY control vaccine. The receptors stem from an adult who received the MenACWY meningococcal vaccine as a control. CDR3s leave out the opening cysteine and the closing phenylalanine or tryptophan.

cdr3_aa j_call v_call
ASRTHDEGYT TRBJ1-2 TRBV6-5
ASSQERADQPQH TRBJ1-5 TRBV4-1
ASSTQGLAFLDEQF TRBJ2-1 TRBV9
ASGTGGTYEQY TRBJ2-7 TRBV6-5
ASSPRPGTGRVNTEAF TRBJ1-1 TRBV18
ASSPWAGQGVTDTQY TRBJ2-3 TRBV28
ASSPAVSNTEAF TRBJ1-1 TRBV28
ASTASTDTQY TRBJ2-3 TRBV7-9
ASSPRWTGANEQY TRBJ2-7 TRBV9
ASTNWVPNEKLF TRBJ1-4 TRBV19
ASSIDQSGGRNTIY TRBJ1-3 TRBV9
ASSEVVGQPQH TRBJ1-5 TRBV6-1
ASRQQGQTGELF TRBJ2-2 TRBV5-4
ASSDSGRPNTQY TRBJ2-3 TRBV5-4
ASSYPGYSPLH TRBJ1-6 TRBV6-5
ASSALYGTEAF TRBJ1-1 TRBV9
ASSLIGQNNQPQH TRBJ1-5 TRBV7-2
ASSPEGGTFLYGYT TRBJ1-2 TRBV5-1
ASSFLGQVEGEQY TRBJ2-7 TRBV7-2
ATRPRGSASIEQF TRBJ2-1 TRBV24-1
ASSAGSYDEKLF TRBJ1-4 TRBV5-4
ASRDTNSPLH TRBJ1-6 TRBV2
ASSLRTGENTGELF TRBJ2-2 TRBV7-7
ASSSQGNSNQPQH TRBJ1-5 TRBV2
ASSLDTGELF TRBJ2-2 TRBV5-4
ATNTGTPGTQY TRBJ2-3 TRBV19
ASSPPGQGYEQY TRBJ2-7 TRBV6-5
ASSLGRDEQY TRBJ2-7 TRBV5-1
ASSLLAGGLNEQF TRBJ2-1 TRBV18
ASSYTQGASTEAF TRBJ1-1 TRBV6-5
ASSSISGARYGYT TRBJ1-2 TRBV7-2
ASSHSYAGELF TRBJ2-2 TRBV18
ASSVVPWGGSDEQF TRBJ2-1 TRBV9
ASSQGTEGGYT TRBJ1-2 TRBV3-1/TRBV3-2
ASSLTETGANVLT TRBJ2-6 TRBV7-3
ASSSLLAGAEYEQY TRBJ2-7 TRBV27
ASSDSGSLGTGELF TRBJ2-2 TRBV19
ASSQGNEQF TRBJ2-1 TRBV4-3
ASSLRGADTGELF TRBJ2-2 TRBV27
ASDGPYEQY TRBJ2-7 TRBV28
AWRGAAGETQY TRBJ2-5 TRBV30
ASGRMDTDTQY TRBJ2-3 TRBV5-8
ASSAQGNTGELF TRBJ2-2 TRBV6-4
ASSRGTDNEKLF TRBJ1-4 TRBV18
ASSLSGLLYNEQF TRBJ2-1 TRBV28
ASSQARNGYYNEQF TRBJ2-1 TRBV3-1/TRBV3-2
ASSSPALGPSYEQY TRBJ2-7 TRBV28
ASSDGGVGPGNTIY TRBJ1-3 TRBV5-1
ASSLGEWLNEQF TRBJ2-1 TRBV5-1